One and the same sample provided the 27 T cell receptor beta chains below, sequenced in a study of beta chain features in type 1 diabetes. Every bit of the isolated RNA underwent reverse transcription, so sequencing read expressed TCRB transcripts. The repertoire was sequenced with immunoSEQ multiplex PCR; TCRdb's copy has only in-frame clones and lacks some. This table holds more than 300,000 clones, roughly 12% found once. Specimen: naive CD4+ T cells from blood. Receptors originate from a man between 18 and 29 years old in good health.

This clone was found a few times. The V and J genes are TRBV5-4 and TRBJ2-1; 8 nucleotides line up with TRBD2. This CDR3 has 15 residues. Germline loops: CDR1 SGHNT, CDR2 YYREEE (reference sequence). Trimming cost V 0 bases and J 2 bases; bases outside gene matches: 1. The CDR3 region is CASSLGSGAYNEQFF. DNA of the CDR3: TGTGCCAGCAGCTTGGGTAGCGGGGCCTACAATGAGCAGTTCTTC.

The V and J genes are TRBV27 and TRBJ2-7, with a possible D match to TRBD1 (6 bases). Germline CDR1 MNHEY, CDR2 SMNVEV (reference sequence). The CDR3 sequence is 14 residues long. V shed 6 bases and J shed 0 bases, with 12 bases lying between them. The CDR3 sequence: CASSPQGSSYEQYF. The CDR3 coding sequence is TGTGCCAGCAGCCCTCAGGGGAGCTCCTACGAGCAGTACTTC.

This sequence joins TRBV27 and TRBJ1-2, with D possibly matching TRBD1 (6 bases). With 4 bases removed from V and 8 bases from J, the gap between germline ends came to 17 bases. The CDR3 length is 14 residues. CDR1 MNHEY and CDR2 SMNVEV come from the germline V gene (reference sequence). CDR3 nucleotide sequence: TGTGCCAGCAGTTCCTTCGTTAGGGGGGGAGGCTACACCTTC. This codes for CASSSFVRGGGYTF.

CDR3 sequence reads: CASSLSGGAGDTQYF. The CDR3 DNA sequence: TGCGCCAGCAGCCTCAGCGGGGGGGCCGGAGATACGCAGTATTTT. The chain is built from TRBV5-1 and TRBJ2-3; 10 bases map to TRBD2. The V gene's germline CDR1 is SGHRS and CDR2 YFSETQ. With 4 bases clipped from V and 5 bases from J, the junction kept 7 bases outside the gene matches. The CDR3 consists of 15 residues.

This clone was recorded at least ten times. The chain has TRBV28 and TRBJ2-6; D is ambiguous. The CDR3 contains 15 residues. Germline CDR1 MDHEN, CDR2 SYDVKM. The V gene lost 5 bases and the J gene lost 3 bases, with 11 bases spanning the gap. CDR3 DNA sequence: TGTGCCAGCAGTCTCCCGGAGCATGGGGCCAACGTCCTGACTTTC. This codes for CASSLPEHGANVLTF. Filled out from reference TRBV28 and TRBJ2-6, the complete variable domain reads DVKVTQSSRYLVKRTGEKVFLECVQDMDHENMFWYRQDPGLGLRLIYFSYDVKMKEKGDIPEGYSVSREKKERFSLILESASTNQTSMYLCASSLPEHGANVLTFGAGSRLTVL.

V is TRBV7-3 and J is TRBJ2-7; 9 nucleotides align to TRBD2. CDR1 is SGHTA, CDR2 FQGTGA, per germline. V was clipped by 2 bases and J by 6 bases; unmatched bases: 2. The CDR3 is 13 residues long. The CDR3 nucleotides are TGTGCCAGCAGCTTAGCGGGGGGGCCCGAGCAGTACTTC. It yields the protein CASSLAGGPEQYF.

This chain connects TRBV7-9 to TRBJ2-5; TRBD2 might be the D (6 bases). Per the germline V gene, CDR1 is SEHNR and CDR2 is FQNEAQ (reference sequence). Trimming took 5 bases from V and 0 from J, leaving 13 bases between them. CDR3 length: 15 amino acids. Written as DNA, the CDR3 is TGTGCCAGCAGCCGCGACCGGGGGTACCAAGAGACCCAGTACTTC. It is translated as CASSRDRGYQETQYF.

The CDR3 spells CASSRGVRGLWEQYF. The CDR3 nucleotides are TGTGCCAGCAGTCGCGGCGTCAGGGGGCTGTGGGAGCAGTACTTC. The V gene is TRBV6-5, the J gene TRBJ2-7; 8 bases align to TRBD1. The germline CDR1 and CDR2 sequences are MNHEY and SVGAGI. The trim removed 5 bases at V and 7 bases at J, leaving 13 bases unmatched. The CDR3 has 15 residues.

This chain connects TRBV4-3 to TRBJ1-6; tentatively, D is TRBD1 (6 bases). This CDR3 comprises 16 residues. Trimming removed 2 bases at V and 6 bases at J, with 14 bases between. Germline V gene sequence: CDR1 LGHNA, CDR2 YSLEER. CDR3 nucleotides: TGCGCCAGCAGCCAACCATTAGGACAGCCTAATTCACCCCTCCACTTT. Protein product: CASSQPLGQPNSPLHF.

The chain is built from TRBV6-6 and TRBJ1-1; TRBD1 is a possible D gene (6 bases). The CDR3 totals 14 residues. CDR1 and CDR2 from the germline V gene are MNHNY and SVGAGI (reference sequence). The V end was cut by 2 bases, the J end by 1 base, with 8 bases between. Here the CDR3 reads CASSYLGGNTEAFF. CDR3 coding DNA: TGTGCCAGCAGTTACCTAGGGGGGAACACTGAAGCTTTCTTT.

The table lists this clone with a few counts. The rearrangement uses TRBV30 and TRBJ2-3, with 11 bases that match TRBD1. After removal of 3 bases from V and 2 bases from J, the junction contained 4 bases not matched to a gene. Germline V lookup: CDR1 GTSNPN, CDR2 SVGIG (reference sequence). This CDR3 is built from 15 residues. CDR3 amino acids: CAWSGTGGPTDTQYF. DNA of the CDR3: TGTGCCTGGAGCGGGACAGGGGGGCCCACAGATACGCAGTATTTT.

In this sample, this clone turned up a few times. The chain links TRBV7-9 to TRBJ1-4; TRBD1 aligns across 8 bases. Per the germline V gene, CDR1 is SEHNR and CDR2 is FQNEAQ (reference sequence). V was pared by 5 bases and J by 1 base, with 6 bases of the junction left unmatched. The CDR3 is made up of 16 amino acids. The CDR3 DNA is TGTGCCAGCAGCCAATTTGGGACAGGAACTAATGAAAAACTGTTTTTT. Encoded protein: CASSQFGTGTNEKLFF. The complete variable domain, with remaining parts taken from reference TRBV7-9 and TRBJ1-4, reads DTGVSQNPRHKITKRGQNVTFRCDPISEHNRLYWYRQTLGQGPEFLTYFQNEAQLEKSRLLSDRFSAERPKGSFSTLEIQRTEQGDSAMYLCASSQFGTGTNEKLFFGSGTQLSVL.

The V gene is TRBV18, the J gene TRBJ1-5; D perhaps matches TRBD1 (6 bases). Trimming removed 3 bases at V and 5 bases at J, with 11 bases between. The germline gives CDR1 KGHSH, CDR2 LQKENI. The CDR3 length is 14 residues. CDR3: CASSPRTEDQPQHF. The CDR3 DNA reads TGTGCCAGCTCACCCAGGACAGAGGATCAGCCCCAGCATTTT.

This chain uses TRBV5-1 with TRBJ2-6, with TRBD1 as a possible D gene (5 bases). Germline CDR1 is SGHRS and CDR2 is YFSETQ. The CDR3 is 16 amino acids. Trimming shortened V by 4 bases and J by 1 base, and 12 bases separated the two germline ends. As DNA, the CDR3 is TGCGCCAGCAGCCTCTTAAGGGGTTCTGGGGCCAACGTCCTGACTTTC. It codes for CASSLLRGSGANVLTF.

This clone was seen more than once but under ten times. The chain uses TRBV5-4 and TRBJ2-6, with 7 bases that match TRBD2. CDR3 length equals 18 residues. Germline V gives CDR1 SGHNT, CDR2 YYREEE (reference sequence). The V segment lost 1 base and the J segment 0 bases; nucleotides outside the gene matches: 7. The CDR3 DNA is TGTGCCAGCAGCTTGATAAGCGGGGAGATCTCTGGGGCCAACGTCCTGACTTTC. It yields the protein CASSLISGEISGANVLTF.

The genes are TRBV28 and TRBJ2-5; 7 bases are a match to TRBD1. Germline lookup yields CDR1 MDHEN and CDR2 SYDVKM. The junction had 7 bases not matched to a gene; V was cut back by 6 bases and J by 3 bases. This CDR3 is built from 14 residues. The CDR3 DNA reads as TGTGCCAGCAGCTCGGGACAGACCAAAGAGACCCAGTACTTC. This translates into CASSSGQTKETQYF.

The chain carries TRBV5-1 and TRBJ2-7, with D possibly being TRBD2 (6 bases). The germline V and J ends were trimmed by 4 bases and 0 bases, with 20 bases remaining between them. The CDR3 length is 17 residues. CDR1 and CDR2 (germline): SGHRS, YFSETQ. The CDR3 region is CASSAQRGTLSSYEQYF. CDR3 DNA sequence: TGCGCCAGCAGCGCGCAGCGCGGGACTCTTAGCTCCTACGAGCAGTACTTC.

The chain has TRBV7-2 and TRBJ2-2, with TRBD1 matching over 8 bases. The germline V gene encodes CDR1 SGHTA and CDR2 FQGNSA. The CDR3 totals 17 residues. J was trimmed by 2 bases and V by 3 bases; bases with no gene match: 8. The CDR3 nucleotides read TGTGCCAGCAGCTTGGACCGGGACAGGACTAACACCGGGGAGCTGTTTTTT. Amino acid sequence: CASSLDRDRTNTGELFF.

V is TRBV2 and J is TRBJ2-1, with a possible D match to TRBD2 (6 bases). V was pared by 6 bases and J by 4 bases, with 7 bases between. This CDR3 comprises 12 residues. Germline CDR1 is SNHLY and CDR2 is FYNNEI. The CDR3 DNA is TGTGCCAGCAGGGGACTTTACAATGAGCAGTTCTTC. This translates into CASRGLYNEQFF.

The chain combines TRBV29-1 with TRBJ1-6; possibly TRBD1 for D (6 bases). The V gene's germline CDR1 is SQVTM and CDR2 ANQGSEA. The ends were cut back, 5 bases at V and 8 bases at J, with 13 bases in the middle. CDR3 length: 13 residues. DNA for the CDR3: TGCAGCGTTTCCTGGGGGCATGATTCACCCCTCCACTTT. Amino acids: CSVSWGHDSPLHF.

This clone turned up a few times. The V gene is TRBV5-1, the J gene TRBJ2-7; 8 bases agree with TRBD2. Per the germline V gene, CDR1 is SGHRS and CDR2 is YFSETQ. The CDR3 runs to 16 residues. Losses at the gene ends were 1 base for V and 1 base for J; bases not matched to a gene: 7. CDR3 region: CASSLLLREASYEQYF. Here the CDR3 DNA reads TGCGCCAGCAGCTTGCTACTGCGGGAGGCTTCCTACGAGCAGTACTTC.

This clone appeared a few times. For the CDR3, the DNA is TGTGCCAGCACCCCCGGGAGAGACAATGAGCAGTTCTTC. This sequence encodes CASTPGRDNEQFF. The chain combines TRBV6-5 with TRBJ2-1; tentative D call: TRBD2 (6 bases). Germline lookup yields CDR1 MNHEY and CDR2 SVGAGI. V dropped 7 bases and J dropped 5 bases, with 12 bases sitting between them. The CDR3 is 13 amino acids.

In this sample, this clone turned up a few times. The chain uses TRBV18 and TRBJ2-7, with 10 bases identical to TRBD2. Trimming removed 4 bases from V and 3 bases from J; junction bases left unmatched: 6. This CDR3 is 15 amino acids long. In germline, CDR1 is KGHSH, CDR2 LQKENI. The CDR3: CASSQGLAENYEQYF. CDR3 coding DNA: TGTGCCAGCTCACAAGGACTAGCGGAGAACTACGAGCAGTACTTC.

This clone was seen more than once but under ten times. The gene calls are TRBV15 and TRBJ1-5; D remains unclear. Germline CDR1 and CDR2: LNHNV and YYDKDF (reference sequence). V was pared by 9 bases and J by 2 bases, with 17 bases between. The CDR3 loop spans 15 amino acids. Here the CDR3 reads CATRESGEGNQPQHF. As DNA, the CDR3 is TGTGCCACTAGAGAGTCGGGAGAAGGCAATCAGCCCCAGCATTTT.

This clone has only a few counts. The chain couples TRBV2 to TRBJ1-1; TRBD1 aligns across 8 bases. With 9 bases clipped from V and 1 base from J, the junction kept 1 base outside the gene matches. CDR1 SNHLY and CDR2 FYNNEI come from the germline V gene. The CDR3 is 12 residues long. The CDR3 DNA sequence: TGTGCCAGAGGGACAGGGAACACTGAAGCTTTCTTT. Amino acids: CARGTGNTEAFF.

The chain has TRBV7-2 and TRBJ2-2, with 7 nucleotides matching TRBD2. V shed 1 base, J shed 3 bases, and the junction held 11 bases outside the gene matches. Germline-derived CDR1 and CDR2 are SGHTA and FQGNSA. The CDR3 extends over 18 amino acids. This chain's CDR3 is CASSLVAGTTGYTGELFF. For the CDR3, the DNA is TGTGCCAGCAGCTTAGTTGCCGGGACTACTGGGTACACCGGGGAGCTGTTTTTT.

This clone was counted between two and nine times. V and J are TRBV2 and TRBJ1-6; no clear D gene. Trimming cost V 6 bases and J 4 bases, with 4 bases left between them. This CDR3 contains 12 residues. Germline values: CDR1 SNHLY, CDR2 FYNNEI. In nucleotides, the CDR3 is TGTGCCAGCAGGGCATATAATTCACCCCTCCACTTT. Amino acids: CASRAYNSPLHF. The full variable domain, rest sourced from reference TRBV2 and TRBJ1-6, is EPEVTQTPSHQVTQMGQEVILRCVPISNHLYFYWYRQILGQKVEFLVSFYNNEISEKSEIFDDQFSVERPDGSNFTLKIRSTKLEDSAMYFCASRAYNSPLHFGNGTRLTVT.